The present T cell receptor (beta chain) was sequenced within a study of sequential checkpoint blockade in melanoma. The assay was immunoSEQ multiplex PCR, and TCRdb's table has in-frame clones only and misses some. The sample contains about 21,000 clones, approximately 81% of which appear only once. Stated treatment: randomized to nivolumab then ipilimumab (arm A) or the reverse (arm B). No patient had prior DNA-damaging chemotherapy. From thawed PBMCs, live CD3+CD8+ cells negative for CD19 and CD56 were sorted. The CDR3 has 16 amino acids. Germline loops: CDR1 SEHNR, CDR2 FQNEAQ (reference sequence). Trimming took off 1 base at V and 0 bases at J, with 13 bases between the two ends.

The receptor was isolated from a human donor with melanoma. Sequencing used CD8+ T cells sorted from blood (inferred from file names), obtained from a patient given nivolumab and ipilimumab in sequence. The genes are TRBV7-9 and TRBJ2-7, with D maybe TRBD1 (5 bases). The CDR3 region is CASSLDWVRASYEQYF. The CDR3 nucleotides are TGTGCCAGCAGCTTAGATTGGGTCAGGGCCTCCTACGAGCAGTACTTC.